A selection of T cell receptor beta chains follows, all from one sample in a study of cytomegalovirus exposure and HLA in healthy donors. Clones were sequenced by immunoSEQ multiplex PCR, and TCRdb holds only the in-frame ones, with some missing. Found here are under 250,000 clones, approximately 88% of them singletons; the top ten hold 0.71%. Material: PBMCs. The receptors stem from a boy younger than 10 in good health and CMV-seronegative. The CDR3 runs from the conserved cysteine through the conserved F or W. The D gene is left open where the match is weak. The listing skips clone size in some rows; elsewhere it reads once, few, many or a size class.

-	TRBJ2-7	16	TRBV18	TRBD1	TGTGCCAGCTCACCCAGGACTCCGGGACAGGGGAACGAGCAGTACTTC	CASSPRTPGQGNEQYF
once	TRBJ2-3	15	TRBV11-2	TRBD1	TGTGCCAGCAGCTTAGGAGAACAGGGGTTCGATACGCAGTATTTT	CASSLGEQGFDTQYF
-	TRBJ2-3	17	TRBV30	TRBD2	TGTGCCTGGCGGACTAGCGGGGGGTCGGAAAGTACAGATACGCAGTATTTT	CAWRTSGGSESTDTQYF
-	TRBJ2-1	13	TRBV18	-	TGTGCCAGCTCACGGGGGGACCAGGGTGAGCAGTTCTTC	CASSRGDQGEQFF
once	TRBJ2-7	13	TRBV19	TRBD1	TGTGCCAGTAGAACAGGGGTGTCGGACGAGCAGTACTTC	CASRTGVSDEQYF
-	TRBJ2-1	13	TRBV2	TRBD2	TGTGCCAGCAGTGAGCTAGCGGGGGATGAGCAGTTCTTC	CASSELAGDEQFF
-	TRBJ2-2	19	TRBV12-2	-	TGTGCAAGTCGCTTAGAGGGGACAGGGAATTCCCTAAACACCGGGGAGCTGTTTTTT	CASRLEGTGNSLNTGELFF
-	TRBJ2-2	12	TRBV5-4	-	TGTGCCAGCAGCTACTTAACCGGGGAGCTGTTTTTT	CASSYLTGELFF
-	TRBJ1-5	13	TRBV6-1	-	TGTGCCAGCAGTCAGGGTCAGGATCAGCCCCAGCATTTT	CASSQGQDQPQHF
-	TRBJ2-3	14	TRBV6-1	TRBD2	TGTGCCAGCGGACTAGCGGGGGGGCCAGATACGCAGTATTTT	CASGLAGGPDTQYF
-	TRBJ2-7	18	TRBV5-5	TRBD2	TGTGCCAGCAGCTGGCCCCTGTTAGGCGGGAGACCCTCCTACGAGCAGTACTTC	CASSWPLLGGRPSYEQYF
-	TRBJ2-7	15	TRBV27	TRBD1	TGTGCCAGCAGTTTGGGACAGGGGAAGTCCTACGAGCAGTACTTC	CASSLGQGKSYEQYF
once	TRBJ2-7	11	TRBV2	-	TGTGCCAGCAGTGAAGTATACGAGCAGTACTTC	CASSEVYEQYF
-	TRBJ2-2	12	TRBV7-7	-	TGTGCTAGCAGCCCCGATCGGGGGGAGCTGTTTTTT	CASSPDRGELFF
few	TRBJ1-1	13	TRBV4-1	TRBD1	TGCGCCAGCAGCCAAACAGGGGACACTGAAGCTTTCTTT	CASSQTGDTEAFF
-	TRBJ2-5	14	TRBV7-2	-	TGTGCCAGCAGCTTTCCCGGGGTCCAAGAGACCCAGTACTTC	CASSFPGVQETQYF
-	TRBJ2-1	15	TRBV6-1	-	TGTGCCAGCACGTGGGGCGGGGCCAGAGAAAATGAGCAGTTCTTC	CASTWGGARENEQFF
-	TRBJ2-7	16	TRBV4-2	TRBD2	TGTGCCAGCAGCCAAGAATTGCGGGGGGTCTCCTACGAGCAGTACTTC	CASSQELRGVSYEQYF
-	TRBJ2-1	15	TRBV27	TRBD2	TGTGCCAGCAGTCTAGGGACTAGCGGGAGGGATGAGCAGTTCTTC	CASSLGTSGRDEQFF
few	TRBJ2-2	15	TRBV2	TRBD1	TGTGCCAGCAGTCGGGACAGGCTAGGAGCCGGGGAGCTGTTTTTT	CASSRDRLGAGELFF
-	TRBJ2-7	12	TRBV4-1	-	TGCGCCAGCAGCCAAGACAGGGAAAGGCAGTACTTC	CASSQDRERQYF
many	TRBJ1-1	14	TRBV30	-	TGTGCCTGGAGTGTAGGTGGGACAAACACTGAAGCTTTCTTT	CAWSVGGTNTEAFF
-	TRBJ1-2	13	TRBV2	-	TGTGCCAGCGGGGCAGGGCCATCCTATGGCTACACCTTC	CASGAGPSYGYTF
-	TRBJ2-5	15	TRBV15	-	TGTGCCACCAGCAGAGAGGAACTAGTTGGGGAGACCCAGTACTTC	CATSREELVGETQYF
-	TRBJ2-7	14	TRBV19	-	TGTGCCAGTAGCCCTTCGCCAGGGTCGTACGAGCAGTACTTC	CASSPSPGSYEQYF
-	TRBJ2-1	16	TRBV7-9	TRBD2	TGTGCCAGCAGCCAAACTAGCGGGGGCCGATACAATGAGCAGTTCTTC	CASSQTSGGRYNEQFF
-	TRBJ2-1	15	TRBV9	TRBD2	TGTGCCAGCAGCGTAAGCGGGAGCTCCTACAATGAGCAGTTCTTC	CASSVSGSSYNEQFF
-	TRBJ1-5	19	TRBV18	-	TGTGCCAGCTCACCATTCCGGAGAGACAGACCAAATAGCAATCAGCCCCAGCATTTT	CASSPFRRDRPNSNQPQHF
-	TRBJ2-7	14	TRBV10-3	TRBD1	TGTGCCATCACCGAGGGACAGGGAGCGGGAGAGCAGTACTTC	CAITEGQGAGEQYF
-	TRBJ1-2	15	TRBV5-4	TRBD1	TGTGCCAGCAGCTCAGCGGCGGGACAGGGGGGGGGCTACACCTTC	CASSSAAGQGGGYTF
few	TRBJ1-1	13	TRBV10-3	-	TGTGCCATCAGTGAGGGGCGCCTCACTGAAGCTTTCTTT	CAISEGRLTEAFF
once	TRBJ1-2	18	TRBV7-9	TRBD1	TGTGCCAGCAGCTTAAATCGCATAACAGGGGGAACTGACTATGGCTACACCTTC	CASSLNRITGGTDYGYTF
-	TRBJ1-2	12	TRBV6-1	-	TGTGCCATCCCGAGTGATGCCTATGGCTACACCTTC	CAIPSDAYGYTF
few	TRBJ1-1	16	TRBV6-5	TRBD1	TGTGCCAGCAGTTACCGTCGGACAGGGGGTTTAACTGAAGCTTTCTTT	CASSYRRTGGLTEAFF
-	TRBJ2-3	14	TRBV7-9	TRBD1	TGTGCCAGCAGCGGGGGACAGGGGAATGATACGCAGTATTTT	CASSGGQGNDTQYF
few	TRBJ2-1	16	TRBV6-1	TRBD1	TGTGCCAGCAGTGAACTGTCCGGGACAGGGGCCAATGAGCAGTTCTTC	CASSELSGTGANEQFF
-	TRBJ1-5	14	TRBV7-8	-	TGTGCCAGCAGCTTTGGCTGGGGCCATCAGCCCCAGCATTTT	CASSFGWGHQPQHF